This T cell receptor (beta chain) came from a study of blood T cell repertoires in COVID-19. Study context: COVID-19 samples collected from the United States, Italy and Spain covered acute and convalescent phases. T cells, B-cell-depleted T cells, or PBMCs supplied cDNA or gDNA.

Original analysis: Reference gene primers were amplified, and this amplification served to estimate nucleated cell counts. Profiled with immunoSEQ multiplex PCR; TCRdb holds only in-frame clones, not every one. V, J and clone size reflect that table, while D and trimming were determined from the DNA. Seen here are around 250,000 clones, around four fifths observed once, and the top ten hold around 4.5%. The junction had 10 bases not matched to a gene; V was cut back by 8 bases and J by 8 bases. There are 13 residues in the CDR3. The germline CDR1 and CDR2 sequences are MDHEN and SYDVKM. This receptor was obtained from a man aged 55-75 years who had recovered from COVID-19. The sequencing input was peripheral blood. The chain joins TRBV28 to TRBJ1-2; the match to TRBD1 covers 8 bases. This CDR3 is CASFAGGAGGYTF. DNA of the CDR3: TGTGCCAGCTTTGCAGGGGGCGCCGGGGGCTACACCTTC.